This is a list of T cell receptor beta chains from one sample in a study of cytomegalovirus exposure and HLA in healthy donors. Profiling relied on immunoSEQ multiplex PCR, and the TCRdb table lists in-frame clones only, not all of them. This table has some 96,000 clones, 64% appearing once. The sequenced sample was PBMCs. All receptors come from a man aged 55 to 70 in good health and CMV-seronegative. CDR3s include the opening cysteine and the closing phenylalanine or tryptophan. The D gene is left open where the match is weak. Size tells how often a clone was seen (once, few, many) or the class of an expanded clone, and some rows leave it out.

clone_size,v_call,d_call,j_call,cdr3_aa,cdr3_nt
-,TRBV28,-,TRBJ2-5,CASSTQGRETQYF,TGTGCCAGCAGTACACAGGGTAGGGAGACCCAGTACTTC
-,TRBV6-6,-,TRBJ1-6,CASSQNSYNSPLHF,TGTGCCAGCAGTCAAAACTCCTATAATTCACCCCTCCACTTT
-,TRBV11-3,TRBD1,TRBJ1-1,CASSFVTYSTGNDEAFF,TGTGCCAGCAGCTTTGTAACCTACTCGACAGGGAACGATGAAGCTTTCTTT
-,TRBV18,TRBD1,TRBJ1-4,CASSPQLGDRFPFF,TGTGCCAGCTCACCACAACTAGGGGACAGGTTCCCGTTTTTT
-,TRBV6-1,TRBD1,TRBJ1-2,CASSDGRDRFNYGYTF,TGTGCCAGCAGTGACGGGCGGGACAGATTTAACTATGGCTACACCTTC
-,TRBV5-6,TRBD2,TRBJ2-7,CASSLKPGGYEQYF,TGTGCCAGCAGCTTGAAGCCGGGAGGCTACGAGCAGTACTTC
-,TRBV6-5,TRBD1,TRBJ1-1,CASSGLLGQEAFF,TGTGCCAGCAGCGGGTTACTGGGACAGGAAGCTTTCTTT
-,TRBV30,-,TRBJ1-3,CAWEGGLSGNTIYF,TGTGCCTGGGAAGGAGGCCTCTCTGGAAACACCATATATTTT
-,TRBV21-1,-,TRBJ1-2,CASSMPGLIYGYTF,TGTGCCAGCAGCATGCCAGGGCTGATCTATGGCTACACCTTC
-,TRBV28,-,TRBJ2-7,CAGSSSQDRDEQYF,TGTGCCGGCAGTTCCTCCCAGGACAGAGACGAGCAGTACTTC
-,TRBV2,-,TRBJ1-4,CASSEGQGLNEKLFF,TGTGCCAGCAGTGAAGGGCAGGGACTCAATGAAAAACTGTTTTTT
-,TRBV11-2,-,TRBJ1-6,CASSSEQHSPLHF,TGTGCCAGCAGCTCCGAGCAACATTCACCCCTCCACTTT
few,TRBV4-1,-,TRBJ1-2,CASSQDVRVYGYTF,TGCGCCAGCAGCCAAGATGTCCGGGTGTATGGCTACACCTTC
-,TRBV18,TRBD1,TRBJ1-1,CASSQQGSDTEAFF,TGTGCCAGCTCCCAACAGGGGTCTGACACTGAAGCTTTCTTT
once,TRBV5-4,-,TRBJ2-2,CATRQGAGELFF,TGTGCCACCAGGCAGGGTGCCGGGGAGCTGTTTTTT
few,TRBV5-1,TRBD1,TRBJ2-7,CASSITGTGGDYEQYF,TGCGCCAGCAGCATCACGGGGACAGGGGGCGACTACGAGCAGTACTTC
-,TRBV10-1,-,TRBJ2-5,CASSDGGTKTQYF,TGCGCCAGCAGTGACGGGGGTACGAAGACCCAGTACTTC
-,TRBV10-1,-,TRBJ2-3,CASSEGRGGLDTQYF,TGCGCCAGCAGTGAGGGTAGGGGAGGACTTGATACGCAGTATTTT
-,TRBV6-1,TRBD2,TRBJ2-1,CASSEGGAGGLYNEQFF,TGTGCCAGCAGTGAGGGGGGGGCGGGGGGCCTCTACAATGAGCAGTTCTTC
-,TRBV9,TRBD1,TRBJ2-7,CASSVGGDRGLSEQYF,TGTGCCAGCAGCGTAGGGGGGGACAGGGGGCTAAGTGAGCAGTACTTC
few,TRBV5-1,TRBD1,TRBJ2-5,CASRWTGARETQYF,TGCGCCAGCAGGTGGACAGGGGCACGAGAGACCCAGTACTTC
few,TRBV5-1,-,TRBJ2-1,CASSFILGGSYNEQFF,TGCGCCAGCAGCTTTATACTCGGAGGGAGCTACAATGAGCAGTTCTTC
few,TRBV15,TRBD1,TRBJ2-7,CATSRETGIRNEQYF,TGTGCCACCAGCAGAGAGACAGGGATAAGGAACGAGCAGTACTTC
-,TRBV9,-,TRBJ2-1,CASSEAPTRTYNEQFF,TGTGCCAGCAGCGAGGCCCCGACTAGGACCTACAATGAGCAGTTCTTC
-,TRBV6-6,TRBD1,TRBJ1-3,CASSYVQGALGNTIYF,TGTGCCAGCAGTTACGTACAGGGGGCACTTGGAAACACCATATATTTT
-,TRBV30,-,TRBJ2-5,CAWSVQLEETQYF,TGTGCCTGGAGTGTACAACTAGAAGAGACCCAGTACTTC
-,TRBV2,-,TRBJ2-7,CASTQIQGRSYEQYF,TGTGCCAGCACCCAAATTCAGGGAAGGAGCTACGAGCAGTACTTC
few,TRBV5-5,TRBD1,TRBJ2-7,CASSLEGVGTGLYEQYF,TGTGCCAGCAGCTTGGAGGGTGTTGGGACAGGACTATACGAGCAGTACTTC
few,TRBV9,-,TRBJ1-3,CASSSDAGQAASGNTIYF,TGTGCCAGCAGCTCCGATGCAGGGCAGGCGGCCTCTGGAAACACCATATATTTT
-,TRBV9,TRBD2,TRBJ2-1,CASSETSGNDEQFF,TGTGCCAGCAGCGAGACTAGCGGGAATGATGAGCAGTTCTTC
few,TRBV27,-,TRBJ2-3,CASSLSWLAPDTQYF,TGTGCCAGCAGTTTAAGTTGGCTAGCCCCAGATACGCAGTATTTT
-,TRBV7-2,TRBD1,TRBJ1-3,CASSVTGVRSGNTIYF,TGTGCCAGCAGCGTCACAGGGGTGCGCTCTGGAAACACCATATATTTT
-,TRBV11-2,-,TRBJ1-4,CASSHPTATTNEKLFF,TGTGCCAGCAGCCACCCGACAGCGACAACTAATGAAAAACTGTTTTTT
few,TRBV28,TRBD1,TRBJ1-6,CASSTPRTGSNSPLHF,TGTGCCAGCAGCACCCCCAGGACAGGGAGCAATTCACCCCTCCACTTT
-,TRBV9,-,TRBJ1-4,CASSVGQPGEKLFF,TGTGCCAGCAGCGTAGGCCAACCGGGGGAAAAACTGTTTTTT
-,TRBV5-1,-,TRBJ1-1,CASRPGQGIMNTEAFF,TGCGCCAGCAGGCCGGGACAAGGGATTATGAACACTGAAGCTTTCTTT
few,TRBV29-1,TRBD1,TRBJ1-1,CSVRQGRDTEAFF,TGCAGCGTTCGACAGGGGCGGGACACTGAAGCTTTCTTT
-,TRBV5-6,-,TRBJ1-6,CASSWGREVHNSPLHF,TGTGCCAGCAGTTGGGGTCGGGAGGTACATAATTCACCCCTCCACTTT
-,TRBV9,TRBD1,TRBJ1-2,CASSAPGQGFYGYTF,TGTGCCAGCAGCGCACCGGGACAGGGGTTCTATGGCTACACCTTC
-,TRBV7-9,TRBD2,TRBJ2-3,CASSLGVAGPTGDTQYF,TGTGCCAGCAGCTTAGGGGTAGCGGGGCCGACCGGAGATACGCAGTATTTT
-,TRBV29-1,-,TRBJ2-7,CSVLLATYEQYF,TGCAGCGTTCTACTAGCTACCTACGAGCAGTACTTC
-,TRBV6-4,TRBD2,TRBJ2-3,CASSVSGGGADTQYF,TGTGCCAGCAGTGTTAGCGGGGGCGGTGCAGATACGCAGTATTTT
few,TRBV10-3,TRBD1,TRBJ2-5,CASGQGILQETQYF,TGTGCCAGCGGACAGGGTATCTTACAAGAGACCCAGTACTTC
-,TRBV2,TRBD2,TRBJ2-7,CASETGLAETYEQYF,TGTGCCAGCGAGACTGGACTAGCGGAGACCTACGAGCAGTACTTC